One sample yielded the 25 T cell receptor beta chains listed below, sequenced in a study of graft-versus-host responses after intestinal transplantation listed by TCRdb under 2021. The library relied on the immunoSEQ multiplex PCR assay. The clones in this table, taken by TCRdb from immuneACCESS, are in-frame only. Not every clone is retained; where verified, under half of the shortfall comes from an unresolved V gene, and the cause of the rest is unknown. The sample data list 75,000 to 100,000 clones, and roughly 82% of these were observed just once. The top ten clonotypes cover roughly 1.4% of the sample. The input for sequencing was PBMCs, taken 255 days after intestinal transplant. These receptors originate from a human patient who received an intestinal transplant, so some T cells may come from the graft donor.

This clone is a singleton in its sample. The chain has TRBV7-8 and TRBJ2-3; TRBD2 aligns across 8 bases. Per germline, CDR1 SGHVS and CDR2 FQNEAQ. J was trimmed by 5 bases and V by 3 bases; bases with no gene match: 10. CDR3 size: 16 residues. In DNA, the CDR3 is TGTGCCAGCAGCTTTAATTCAGCGGGAGCTCGAGATACGCAGTATTTT. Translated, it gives CASSFNSAGARDTQYF. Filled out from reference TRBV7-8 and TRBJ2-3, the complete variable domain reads GAGVSQSPRYKVAKRGQDVALRCDPISGHVSLFWYQQALGQGPEFLTYFQNEAQLDKSGLPSDRFFAERPEGSVSTLKIQRTQQEDSAVYLCASSFNSAGARDTQYFGPGTRLTVL.

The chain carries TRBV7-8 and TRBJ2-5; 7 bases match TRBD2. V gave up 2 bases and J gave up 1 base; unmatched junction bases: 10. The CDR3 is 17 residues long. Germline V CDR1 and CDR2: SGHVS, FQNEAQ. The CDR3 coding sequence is TGTGCCAGCAGCTTAATGGGTAGGGAGGGGATCCAAGAGACCCAGTACTTC. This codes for CASSLMGREGIQETQYF.

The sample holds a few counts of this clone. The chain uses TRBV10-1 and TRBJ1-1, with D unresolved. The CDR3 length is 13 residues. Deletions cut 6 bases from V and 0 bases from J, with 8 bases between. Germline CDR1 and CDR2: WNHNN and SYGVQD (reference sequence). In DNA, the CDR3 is TGCGCCAGCAGCCCCCAGTTGAACACTGAAGCTTTCTTT. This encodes CASSPQLNTEAFF.

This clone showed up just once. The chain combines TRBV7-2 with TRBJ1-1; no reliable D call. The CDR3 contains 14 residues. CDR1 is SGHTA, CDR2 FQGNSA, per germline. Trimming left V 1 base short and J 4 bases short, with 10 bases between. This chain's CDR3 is CASSLGRLSTEAFF. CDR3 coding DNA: TGTGCCAGCAGCTTAGGACGGCTGAGCACTGAAGCTTTCTTT.

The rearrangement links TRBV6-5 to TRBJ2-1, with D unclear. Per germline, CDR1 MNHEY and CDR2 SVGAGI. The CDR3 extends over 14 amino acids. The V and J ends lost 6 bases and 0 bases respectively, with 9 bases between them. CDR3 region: CASRMAFSYNEQFF. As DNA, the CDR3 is TGTGCCAGCAGAATGGCGTTCTCCTACAATGAGCAGTTCTTC.

This chain's CDR3 is CASIIENIQYF. For the CDR3, the DNA is TGTGCCAGCATAATAGAAAACATTCAGTACTTC. V gene TRBV28 combines with J gene TRBJ2-4; the D is unclear. CDR3 length: 11 residues. The germline gives CDR1 MDHEN, CDR2 SYDVKM. V was trimmed by 7 bases and J by 5 bases, leaving 6 bases between them.

The CDR3 loop is CASSVAGILADTQYF. The CDR3 DNA reads TGTGCCAGCAGTGTAGCGGGGATCCTCGCAGATACGCAGTATTTT. V usage is TRBV2 and J usage is TRBJ2-3, with 8 bases aligning to TRBD2. The CDR3 is made up of 15 amino acids. The ends lost 4 bases at V and 4 bases at J; junction bases unmatched: 7. CDR1 and CDR2 from the germline V gene are SNHLY and FYNNEI.

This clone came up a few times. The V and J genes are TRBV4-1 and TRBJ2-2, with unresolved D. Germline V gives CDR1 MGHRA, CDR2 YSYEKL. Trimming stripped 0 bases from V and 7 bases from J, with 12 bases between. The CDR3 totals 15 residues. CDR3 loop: CASSQDRRRVGELFF. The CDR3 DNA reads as TGCGCCAGCAGCCAAGATCGACGAAGGGTCGGGGAGCTGTTTTTT.

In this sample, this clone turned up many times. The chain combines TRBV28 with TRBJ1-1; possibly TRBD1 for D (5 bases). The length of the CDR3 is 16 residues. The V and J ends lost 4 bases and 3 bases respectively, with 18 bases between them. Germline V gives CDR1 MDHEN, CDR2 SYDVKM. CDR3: CASSSIPRDGYTEAFF. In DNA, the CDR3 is TGTGCCAGCAGTTCCATCCCCAGGGACGGGTACACTGAAGCTTTCTTT.

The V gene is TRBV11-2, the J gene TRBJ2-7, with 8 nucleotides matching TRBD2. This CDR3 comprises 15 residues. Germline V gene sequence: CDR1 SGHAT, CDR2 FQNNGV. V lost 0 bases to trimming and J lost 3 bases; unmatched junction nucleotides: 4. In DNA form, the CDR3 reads TGTGCCAGCAGCTTAGAGAGGACTAGCCGCTACGAGCAGTACTTC. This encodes CASSLERTSRYEQYF.

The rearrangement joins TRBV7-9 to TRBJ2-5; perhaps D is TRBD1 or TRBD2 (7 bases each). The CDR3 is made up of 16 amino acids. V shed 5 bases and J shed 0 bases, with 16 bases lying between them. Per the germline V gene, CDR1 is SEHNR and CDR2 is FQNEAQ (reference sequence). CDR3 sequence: CASSRYQGGYQETQYF. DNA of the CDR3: TGTGCCAGCAGCCGGTACCAGGGGGGGTACCAAGAGACCCAGTACTTC.

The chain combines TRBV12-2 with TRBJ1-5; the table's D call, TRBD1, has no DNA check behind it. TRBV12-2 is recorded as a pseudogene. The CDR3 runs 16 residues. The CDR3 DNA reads TGTGCAAGTCGCTTCCTGGACAGGGAGGGCAATCAGCCCCAGCATTTT. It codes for CASRFLDREGNQPQHF.

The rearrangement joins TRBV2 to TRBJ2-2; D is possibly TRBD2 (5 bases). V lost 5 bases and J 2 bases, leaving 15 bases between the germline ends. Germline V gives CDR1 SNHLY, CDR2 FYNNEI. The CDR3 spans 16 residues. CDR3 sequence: CASSPPGNLNTGELFF. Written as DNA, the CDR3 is TGTGCCAGCAGTCCCCCGGGGAACCTTAACACCGGGGAGCTGTTTTTT.

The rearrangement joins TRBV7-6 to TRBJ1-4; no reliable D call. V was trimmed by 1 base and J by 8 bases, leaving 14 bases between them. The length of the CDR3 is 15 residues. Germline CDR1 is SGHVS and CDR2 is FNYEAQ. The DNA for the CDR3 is TGTGCCAGCAGCTTAGGTAACAGTCAGAAGGAAAAACTGTTTTTT. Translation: CASSLGNSQKEKLFF.

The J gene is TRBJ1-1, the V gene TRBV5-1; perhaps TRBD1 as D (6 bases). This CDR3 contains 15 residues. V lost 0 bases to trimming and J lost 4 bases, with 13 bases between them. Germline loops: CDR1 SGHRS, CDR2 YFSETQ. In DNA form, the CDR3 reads TGCGCCAGCAGCTTGGTCCAGGGGTTGGTCACTGAAGCTTTCTTT. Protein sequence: CASSLVQGLVTEAFF.

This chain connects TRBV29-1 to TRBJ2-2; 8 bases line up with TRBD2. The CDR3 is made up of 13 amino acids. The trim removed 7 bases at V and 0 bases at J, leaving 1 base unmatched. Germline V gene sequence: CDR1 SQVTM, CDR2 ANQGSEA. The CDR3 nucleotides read TGCAGCGGGGGACTAGCGAACACCGGGGAGCTGTTTTTT. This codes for CSGGLANTGELFF.

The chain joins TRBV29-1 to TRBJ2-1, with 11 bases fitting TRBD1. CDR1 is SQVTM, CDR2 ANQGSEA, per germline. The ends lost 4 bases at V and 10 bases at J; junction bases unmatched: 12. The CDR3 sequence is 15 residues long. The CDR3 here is CSVARTGGLRGEQFF. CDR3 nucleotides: TGCAGCGTTGCCCGGACAGGGGGCTTACGTGGCGAGCAGTTCTTC.

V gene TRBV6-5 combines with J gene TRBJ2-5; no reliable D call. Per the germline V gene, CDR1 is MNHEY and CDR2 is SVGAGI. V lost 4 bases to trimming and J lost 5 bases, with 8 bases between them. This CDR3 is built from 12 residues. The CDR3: CASSLGHETQYF. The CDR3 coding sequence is TGTGCCAGCAGTTTGGGCCACGAGACCCAGTACTTC.

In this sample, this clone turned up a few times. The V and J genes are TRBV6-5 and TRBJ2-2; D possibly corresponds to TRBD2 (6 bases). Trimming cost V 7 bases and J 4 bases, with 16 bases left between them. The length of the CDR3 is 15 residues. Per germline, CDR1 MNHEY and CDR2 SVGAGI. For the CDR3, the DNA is TGTGCCAGCACTTCCGGGATCGGGGGCACCGGGGAGCTGTTTTTT. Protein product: CASTSGIGGTGELFF.

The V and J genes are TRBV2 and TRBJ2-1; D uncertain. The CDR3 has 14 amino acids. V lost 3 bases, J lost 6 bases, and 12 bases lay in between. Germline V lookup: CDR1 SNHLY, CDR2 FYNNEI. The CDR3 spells CASSEDGVRNEQFF. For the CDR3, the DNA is TGTGCCAGCAGTGAGGATGGGGTTCGCAATGAGCAGTTCTTC.

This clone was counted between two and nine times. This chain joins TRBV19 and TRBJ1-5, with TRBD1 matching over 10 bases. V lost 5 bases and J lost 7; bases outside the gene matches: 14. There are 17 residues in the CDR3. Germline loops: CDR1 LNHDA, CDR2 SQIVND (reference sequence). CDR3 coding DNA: TGTGCCAGTAGTCCCCGGGGACAGGGGCTATCGGGGCAGCCCCAGCATTTT. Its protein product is CASSPRGQGLSGQPQHF.

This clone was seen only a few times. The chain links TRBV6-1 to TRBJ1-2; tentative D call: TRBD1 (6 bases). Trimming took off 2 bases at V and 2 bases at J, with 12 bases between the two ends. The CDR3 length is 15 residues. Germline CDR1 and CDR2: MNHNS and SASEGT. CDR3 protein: CASSETTRGNYGYTF. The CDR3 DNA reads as TGTGCCAGCAGTGAAACGACGAGGGGGAACTATGGCTACACCTTC.

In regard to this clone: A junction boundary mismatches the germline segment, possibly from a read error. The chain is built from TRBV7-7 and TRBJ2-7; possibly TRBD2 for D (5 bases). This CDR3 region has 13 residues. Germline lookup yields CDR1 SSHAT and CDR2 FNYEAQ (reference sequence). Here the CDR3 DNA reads TGTGCTAGCAGCCCGGGGAAGTTTGGCGAGCAGTACTTC. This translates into CASSPGKFGEQYF.

Written as DNA, the CDR3 is TGTGCCAGCAGCTTAGAGGGCGGATCCTACGAGCAGTACGTC. Protein: CASSLEGGSYEQYV. The chain carries TRBV11-2 and TRBJ2-7; no clear D gene. CDR1 is SGHAT and CDR2 is FQNNGV in the germline V gene. V was pared by 0 bases and J by 1 base, with 7 bases between. The CDR3 loop spans 14 amino acids.

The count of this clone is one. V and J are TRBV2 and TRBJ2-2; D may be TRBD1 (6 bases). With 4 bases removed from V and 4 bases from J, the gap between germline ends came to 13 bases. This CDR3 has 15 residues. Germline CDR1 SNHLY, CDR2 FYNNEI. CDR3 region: CASSVSGAGTGELFF. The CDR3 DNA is TGTGCCAGCAGTGTTTCAGGGGCCGGCACCGGGGAGCTGTTTTTT.